The 10 T cell receptor beta chains in this list originate from one sample, sequenced in a study of beta chain features in type 1 diabetes (dated by TCRdb to 2016 to 2018). The library was obtained by the immunoSEQ multiplex PCR assay. The High Capacity cDNA Reverse Transcription Kit was used to reverse transcribe all of the isolated RNA, meaning that expressed TCRB transcripts were what got sequenced. As stored in TCRdb, this immuneACCESS dataset retains in-frame rearrangements with V and J assigned. A fraction of the clones does not appear; measured against another copy, unresolved V genes explain less than half of the discrepancy, and the remainder lacks a known reason. A total of about 400,000 clones appear in this sample, roughly 12% of them only once. The ten largest account for around 0.01% of the sample. The study at large found these results: A moderate but significant shortening of TCRB CDR3 length was observed in type 1 diabetes patients in all four CD4+ subsets.

These receptors have no identified antigens. The material sequenced was naive CD4+ T cells from blood. According to the study, the label for this sample's cell subset or site signals: true naive CD4+ T cells. The receptors here all came from a woman aged 18-29 years with type 1 diabetes.

The V gene is TRBV4-1, the J gene TRBJ2-2; 7 bases align to TRBD2. This CDR3 has 13 residues. Germline V gives CDR1 MGHRA, CDR2 YSYEKL. Germline trimming cut 4 bases from V and 7 bases from J; bases unmatched to any gene: 3. The CDR3 DNA sequence: TGCGCCAGCAGCCGGGAGGGAGTCGGGGAGCTGTTTTTT. Its translation is CASSREGVGELFF.

The V and J genes are TRBV10-2 and TRBJ2-3, with D maybe TRBD2 (5 bases). Germline CDR1 and CDR2: WSHSY and SAAADI. The CDR3 runs to 14 residues. The V end was cut by 6 bases, the J end by 1 base, with 11 bases between. CDR3 nucleotide sequence: TGCGCCAGCAGGCCGGGATCCCGCACAGATACGCAGTATTTT. Amino acids: CASRPGSRTDTQYF.

The table lists this clone with a few counts. V usage is TRBV25-1 and J usage is TRBJ2-1, with 9 bases identical to TRBD1. The CDR3 sequence is 17 residues long. J gave up 4 bases and V 5 bases, and 12 bases lay outside the gene matches. CDR1 is MGHDK, CDR2 SYGVNS, per germline. CDR3 sequence: CASSPNPGTGSYNEQFF. The CDR3 DNA reads as TGTGCCAGCAGTCCTAACCCCGGGACAGGGAGTTACAATGAGCAGTTCTTC.

CDR3 DNA: TGTGCCAGCAGCTCTTCGACAGGCCTCAATCAGCCCCAGCATTTT. Protein sequence: CASSSSTGLNQPQHF. The chain joins TRBV7-9 to TRBJ1-5; tentative D call: TRBD1 (6 bases). The CDR3 extends over 15 amino acids. CDR1 is SEHNR, CDR2 FQNEAQ, per germline (reference sequence). V shed 4 bases and J shed 3 bases, with 13 bases lying between them.

The chain recombines TRBV28 with TRBJ1-1, with D possibly matching TRBD1 (5 bases). CDR1 MDHEN and CDR2 SYDVKM come from the germline V gene. Trimming stripped 3 bases from V and 5 bases from J, with 10 bases between. The CDR3 runs 13 residues. The CDR3 loop reads CASSFRVETEAFF. DNA of the CDR3: TGTGCCAGCAGTTTCAGGGTAGAGACTGAAGCTTTCTTT.

This clone has more than one count but fewer than ten. This sequence joins TRBV5-4 and TRBJ1-1; D perhaps matches TRBD1 (6 bases). Trimming stripped 4 bases from V and 0 bases from J, with 13 bases between. The CDR3 runs 15 residues. Germline loops: CDR1 SGHNT, CDR2 YYREEE (reference sequence). In DNA form, the CDR3 reads TGTGCCAGCAGCACCCAGACAGGTATGAACACTGAAGCTTTCTTT. Protein product: CASSTQTGMNTEAFF.

The chain carries TRBV6-5 and TRBJ2-5, with D perhaps matching TRBD1 (6 bases). Germline V CDR1 and CDR2: MNHEY, SVGAGI. Trimming removed 5 bases from V and 5 bases from J, with 12 bases in between. The CDR3 is 13 residues long. The CDR3 DNA reads as TGTGCCAGCAGTACAGGGTTAATTGAGACCCAGTACTTC. This encodes CASSTGLIETQYF.

J is TRBJ1-2 and V is TRBV6-5; 9 bases map to TRBD1. Per the germline V gene, CDR1 is MNHEY and CDR2 is SVGAGI. The ends lost 4 bases at V and 3 bases at J; junction bases unmatched: 6. This CDR3 has 15 residues. CDR3 residues: CASSSGTGTDYGYTF. In DNA form, the CDR3 reads TGTGCCAGCAGTTCCGGGACAGGGACGGACTATGGCTACACCTTC.

This clone has only a few counts. This chain joins TRBV19 and TRBJ2-1; 15 nucleotides line up with TRBD2. The length of the CDR3 is 16 residues. Looked up from germline, CDR1 is LNHDA and CDR2 is SQIVND (reference sequence). After removal of 4 bases from V and 7 bases from J, the junction contained 5 bases not matched to a gene. CDR3 region: CASSTQGLAGGNEQFF. The CDR3 DNA follows: TGTGCCAGTAGTACCCAAGGACTAGCGGGAGGGAATGAGCAGTTCTTC.

A few counts support this clone. The rearrangement links TRBV7-6 to TRBJ2-7; D perhaps matches TRBD1 (5 bases). This CDR3 has 12 amino acids. Trimming removed 5 bases at V and 6 bases at J, with 11 bases between. Per the germline V gene, CDR1 is SGHVS and CDR2 is FNYEAQ. CDR3 region: CASSLLRGEQYF. CDR3 nucleotides: TGTGCCAGCAGCCTACTAAGGGGCGAGCAGTACTTC.